This TCR beta chain appears in the sequencing data of a study of T-cell reconstitution after alpha-beta-depleted transplantation in children. Unique molecular identifiers were incorporated into the prepared TCRbeta library. A single record per CDR3 protein comes from TCRdb applying MiXCR to the PCR reads. The sample yields 440,000 or so distinct CDR3 sequences, around 46% seen once. On this clonotype: What it recognizes is unknown.

CDR3 length: 14 residues. V lost 3 bases and J lost 6; bases outside the gene matches: 5. The V gene's germline CDR1 is MNHEY and CDR2 SVGEGT. Study-wide points: From surviving recipient T cells and thymic progenitors came the high day-60 TCRbeta diversity observed in some patients.

This TCR was recovered from a girl aged 2-10 years with aplastic anemia, due to receive a stem cell transplant. The material was PBMCs, obtained before TCRalphabeta/CD19-depleted stem cell transplant. This chain uses TRBV6-2 or TRBV6-3 with TRBJ2-7, with 10 positions matching TRBD2. The CDR3: CASSYSSGSTEQYF. CDR3 coding DNA: TGTGCCAGCAGTTATTCTAGCGGGAGTACCGAGCAGTACTTC.